The rows below give T cell receptor beta chains drawn from one sample of a study of T cell repertoires in aging, cancer and after chemotherapy. TCRdb ran MiXCR on the multiplex PCR reads and lists one entry per CDR3 protein. The sample records 2,000 to 3,000 distinct CDR3 sequences, around 66% being singletons. Sequences were obtained from blood. All receptors come from a human donor with a solid tumor. Each CDR3 is given with its conserved first and last residue. D genes are given only for firm matches. A row's size may be missing; if present it is once, few, many or a size class.

clone_size	v_call	d_call	j_call	cdr3_aa	cdr3_nt
few	TRBV7-9	TRBD1	TRBJ1-6	CASSFHDRGGSRSPLHF	TGTGCCAGCAGCTTCCACGACAGGGGAGGTTCAAGATCACCCCTCCACTTT
-	TRBV6-5	-	TRBJ1-2	CASSYGKKGRYGYTF	TGTGCCAGCAGTTACGGCAAGAAGGGACGATATGGCTACACCTTC
-	TRBV20-1	-	TRBJ1-4	CRVPGPNEKLFF	TGCAGAGTCCCGGGGCCAAATGAAAAACTGTTTTTT
-	TRBV2	TRBD2	TRBJ2-7	CASKAGGSYEQYF	TGTGCCAGCAAAGCGGGGGGGAGCTACGAGCAGTACTTC
-	TRBV4-3	TRBD1	TRBJ1-2	CASSQDHDRENYGYTF	TGCGCCAGCAGCCAAGATCACGACAGGGAAAACTATGGCTACACCTTC
-	TRBV19	-	TRBJ2-2	CASSQGQVTGELFF	TGTGCCAGTAGTCAGGGGCAGGTCACCGGGGAGCTGTTTTTT
-	TRBV20-1	-	TRBJ1-3	CSALTGNTIYF	TGCAGTGCCCTGACCGGAAACACCATATATTTT
-	TRBV19	TRBD1	TRBJ1-5	CASSLDRDRVNQPQHF	TGTGCCAGTAGTTTAGACCGGGACAGGGTCAATCAGCCCCAGCATTTT
-	TRBV27	-	TRBJ2-7	CASSWGSPYEQYF	TGTGCCAGCAGTTGGGGATCTCCCTACGAGCAGTACTTC
-	TRBV29-1	TRBD1	TRBJ2-1	CSVVGQGAYNEQFF	TGCAGCGTTGTTGGACAGGGGGCTTACAATGAGCAGTTCTTC
-	TRBV19	TRBD1	TRBJ1-1	CASSARTGRMNTEAFF	TGTGCCAGTAGTGCCCGGACAGGGAGGATGAACACTGAAGCTTTCTTT
-	TRBV28	-	TRBJ1-1	CASSQAQLGTEAFF	TGTGCCAGCAGTCAGGCCCAACTTGGTACTGAAGCTTTCTTT
-	TRBV14	-	TRBJ2-2	CASSQAQHGELFF	TGTGCCAGCAGCCAAGCCCAGCACGGGGAGCTGTTTTTT
-	TRBV6-5	TRBD1	TRBJ2-2	CASKSLQGAGELFF	TGTGCCAGCAAAAGTTTACAGGGGGCCGGGGAGCTGTTTTTT
few	TRBV30	TRBD1	TRBJ1-6	CACSGTGGSPLHF	TGTGCCTGCTCCGGGACAGGAGGGTCACCCCTCCACTTT
few	TRBV30	-	TRBJ2-7	CAWTPRGELQYF	TGTGCCTGGACCCCGAGGGGGGAGTTGCAGTACTTC
-	TRBV6-1	TRBD1	TRBJ1-6	CASSSTGGYYNSPLHF	TGTGCCAGCAGTTCGACAGGGGGCTATTATAATTCACCCCTCCACTTT
-	TRBV30	-	TRBJ2-7	CAWSLRNTLPGTYEQYF	TGTGCCTGGAGTTTACGCAATACGCTTCCCGGGACCTACGAGCAGTACTTC
-	TRBV6-5	-	TRBJ2-2	CASTTGRELFF	TGTGCCAGCACAACGGGCAGGGAGCTGTTTTTT
few	TRBV5-1	TRBD1	TRBJ1-2	CASSLGQGVNYGYTF	TGCGCCAGCAGCTTGGGACAGGGGGTTAACTATGGCTACACCTTC
-	TRBV12-3/TRBV12-4	-	TRBJ2-2	CASSRTGELFF	TGTGCCAGCAGTCGTACCGGGGAGCTGTTTTTT
-	TRBV20-1	TRBD2	TRBJ2-1	CSARAGSGSSEQFF	TGCAGTGCTAGAGCGGGTAGCGGGAGTTCTGAGCAGTTCTTC
-	TRBV6-1	TRBD1	TRBJ1-5	CASIHQQTGGSNQPQHF	TGTGCCAGCATTCACCAACAGACAGGGGGTAGCAATCAGCCCCAGCATTTT
once	TRBV19	-	TRBJ1-5	CASRRGTSTQPQHF	TGTGCCAGTAGACGGGGGACTTCGACTCAGCCCCAGCATTTT
-	TRBV12-3/TRBV12-4	-	TRBJ1-2	CASTLALNYGYTF	TGTGCCAGCACCTTAGCCCTTAACTATGGCTACACCTTC
few	TRBV27	-	TRBJ1-6	CASRPTGRVTGPRLGPLHF	TGTGCCAGCAGGCCTACGGGGCGCGTTACGGGACCGCGATTGGGACCCCTCCACTTT
-	TRBV30	-	TRBJ1-3	CAWRARGRLNTIYF	TGTGCCTGGAGGGCCAGGGGCCGGCTAAACACCATATATTTT
-	TRBV11-3	-	TRBJ2-3	CASSPTGDTQYF	TGTGCCAGCAGCCCCACCGGGGATACGCAGTATTTT
-	TRBV19	TRBD1	TRBJ1-2	CASIPGTGALYGYTF	TGTGCCAGTATCCCCGGGACAGGAGCTCTCTATGGCTACACCTTC
-	TRBV30	-	TRBJ1-2	CAFFGGYGYTF	TGTGCCTTCTTTGGAGGCTATGGCTACACCTTC
-	TRBV6-1	-	TRBJ2-3	CASKGVAGSRSDTQYF	TGTGCCAGCAAGGGGGTGGCGGGTTCGAGGTCAGATACGCAGTATTTT
-	TRBV7-9	-	TRBJ2-6	CASSSGRTGANVLTF	TGTGCCAGCAGTTCAGGGAGGACTGGGGCCAACGTCCTGACTTTC
few	TRBV20-1	TRBD2	TRBJ2-7	CSARRGQREEYEQYF	TGCAGTGCTAGACGTGGCCAGCGGGAGGAGTACGAGCAGTACTTC
few	TRBV6-5	-	TRBJ2-2	CASSPQGIGELFF	TGTGCCAGCAGTCCACAGGGTATCGGGGAGCTGTTTTTT
-	TRBV20-1	TRBD2	TRBJ2-7	CSAAPGGRAADEQYF	TGCAGTGCTGCGCCGGGCGGGAGGGCCGCGGACGAGCAGTACTTC
-	TRBV27	-	TRBJ1-6	CASSLGRDSPLHF	TGTGCCAGCAGTTTAGGCAGAGACTCACCCCTCCACTTT
once	TRBV18	-	TRBJ1-6	CASSPIQGDSPLHF	TGTGCCAGCTCACCAATTCAGGGAGATTCACCCCTCCACTTT
few	TRBV19	TRBD1	TRBJ2-2	CASYRGTDTGELFF	TGTGCCAGTTACAGGGGGACGGACACCGGGGAGCTGTTTTTT
-	TRBV6-6	-	TRBJ1-2	CASSDSQGLHGYTF	TGTGCCAGCAGTGATTCCCAGGGGTTACATGGCTACACCTTC
-	TRBV19	-	TRBJ2-3	CASSISGNTDTQYF	TGTGCCAGTAGTATAAGCGGTAACACAGATACGCAGTATTTT
-	TRBV12-3/TRBV12-4	-	TRBJ1-1	CASSPDRSMNTEAFF	TGTGCCAGCAGTCCCGACAGATCCATGAACACTGAAGCTTTCTTT
-	TRBV30	-	TRBJ1-1	CAWRAGSTEAFF	TGTGCCTGGAGGGCGGGATCCACTGAAGCTTTCTTT
-	TRBV15	TRBD1	TRBJ1-6	CATSRGGTGYSPLHF	TGTGCCACCAGCAGAGGGGGGACAGGATATTCACCCCTCCACTTT
-	TRBV5-1	TRBD2	TRBJ2-2	CASSASGLANTGELFF	TGCGCCAGCAGCGCCTCGGGACTAGCTAACACCGGGGAGCTGTTTTTT
-	TRBV19	-	TRBJ1-5	CASSVRVSEINQPQHF	TGTGCCAGTAGTGTCAGGGTTTCAGAAATCAATCAGCCCCAGCATTTT
-	TRBV19	-	TRBJ1-5	CASSIGQNSNQPQHF	TGTGCCAGTAGTATAGGACAGAATAGCAATCAGCCCCAGCATTTT
-	TRBV19	-	TRBJ2-7	CASRTDKSSYEQYF	TGTGCCAGTCGGACTGACAAGAGCTCCTACGAGCAGTACTTC
-	TRBV20-1	TRBD2	TRBJ2-1	CSATGLAGYNEQFF	TGCAGTGCAACAGGACTAGCGGGGTACAATGAGCAGTTCTTC